Following are 12 T cell receptor beta chains from one sample sequenced in a study of blood T cell repertoires in COVID-19. Data came from immunoSEQ multiplex PCR; TCRdb stores just in-frame clones and leaves some out. The data hold 250,000 to 300,000 clones, with about 85% observed a single time. Sequenced: peripheral blood. The origin of the receptors is a woman in her fifties or sixties who had recovered from COVID-19.

The chain uses TRBV7-6 and TRBJ2-7; a possible D gene is TRBD2 (7 bases). The CDR3 totals 15 residues. Trimming removed 1 base from V and 3 bases from J, with 13 bases in between. Per germline, CDR1 SGHVS and CDR2 FNYEAQ. The CDR3 is CASSLGGGPGYEQYF. The CDR3 nucleotides read TGTGCCAGCAGCTTAGGGGGGGGCCCAGGCTACGAGCAGTACTTC.

The chain's CDR3 is CASSLDPGTGHGYTF. Here the CDR3 DNA reads TGTGCCAGCAGCCTGGACCCCGGGACAGGGCATGGCTACACCTTC. V is TRBV9 and J is TRBJ1-2, with 9 bases lining up with TRBD1. CDR1 is SGDLS and CDR2 is YYNGEE in the germline V gene. The CDR3 covers 15 residues. The V and J ends lost 4 bases and 6 bases, in that order; junction bases with no gene match: 10.

The chain uses TRBV19 and TRBJ1-1; D gene uncertain. In germline, CDR1 is LNHDA, CDR2 SQIVND (reference sequence). The V and J ends lost 0 bases and 3 bases respectively, with 8 bases between them. The CDR3 extends over 14 amino acids. As DNA, the CDR3 is TGTGCCAGTAGTATAGATGGACTGGACACTGAAGCTTTCTTT. It is translated as CASSIDGLDTEAFF.

The chain carries TRBV18 and TRBJ2-3; possible D gene TRBD2, 6 bases. In germline, CDR1 is KGHSH, CDR2 LQKENI. The CDR3 is 17 amino acids. Trimming pared 5 bases from V and 0 bases from J, leaving 18 bases between. Written as DNA, the CDR3 is TGTGCCAGCTCATCTTTTGTAGCGGATCCTAGCACAGATACGCAGTATTTT. Its protein is CASSSFVADPSTDTQYF.

The V and J genes are TRBV7-9 and TRBJ1-2; D is undetermined. Trimming shortened V by 1 base and J by 4 bases, and 13 bases separated the two germline ends. The CDR3 contains 15 residues. Germline-derived CDR1 and CDR2 are SEHNR and FQNEAQ (reference sequence). CDR3 nucleotides: TGTGCCAGCAGCTTAGGAGTGGGCGTAGTCTATGGCTACACCTTC. Amino acids: CASSLGVGVVYGYTF.

The chain joins TRBV7-2 to TRBJ2-7; no clear D. The CDR3 consists of 14 residues. V dropped 0 bases and J dropped 1 base, with 7 bases sitting between them. Looked up from germline, CDR1 is SGHTA and CDR2 is FQGNSA. CDR3 residues: CASSLAQISYEQYF. The CDR3 nucleotides are TGTGCCAGCAGCTTAGCTCAGATATCCTACGAGCAGTACTTC.

The rearrangement uses TRBV3-1 (or the pseudogene TRBV3-2) and TRBJ2-7, with TRBD1 matching over 9 bases. The CDR3 consists of 14 residues. Germline loops: CDR1 LGHDT, CDR2 YNNKEL (reference sequence). The ends lost 3 bases at V and 6 bases at J; junction bases unmatched: 6. CDR3 region: CASSHALDRGEQYF. CDR3 in DNA: TGTGCCAGCAGCCATGCCTTGGACAGGGGCGAGCAGTACTTC.

The chain recombines TRBV9 with TRBJ1-2, with D perhaps TRBD1 (5 bases). This CDR3 has 13 amino acids. The germline V gene has CDR1 SGDLS and CDR2 YYNGEE. V lost 0 bases to trimming and J lost 4 bases, with 7 bases between them. The CDR3 protein is CASSVDDSYGYTF. CDR3 nucleotides: TGTGCCAGCAGCGTAGATGACAGCTATGGCTACACCTTC.

V and J are TRBV27 and TRBJ1-2; no reliable D call. Trimming took off 5 bases at V and 6 bases at J, with 16 bases between the two ends. CDR3 length: 14 amino acids. Per germline, CDR1 MNHEY and CDR2 SMNVEV (reference sequence). The CDR3 protein is CASSLGVGGHGYTF. DNA for the CDR3: TGTGCCAGCAGTCTGGGCGTCGGAGGACATGGCTACACCTTC.

V and J are TRBV6-5 and TRBJ1-4; 11 nucleotides align to TRBD1. This CDR3 is built from 14 residues. Germline values: CDR1 MNHEY, CDR2 SVGAGI. The V segment lost 5 bases and the J segment 8 bases; nucleotides outside the gene matches: 4. CDR3 residues: CASSKDRGREKLFF. The CDR3, as DNA: TGTGCCAGCAGTAAGGACAGGGGGCGGGAAAAACTGTTTTTT.

The chain couples TRBV7-3 to TRBJ1-2; possibly TRBD1 for D (6 bases). V lost 5 bases to trimming and J lost 6 bases, with 13 bases between them. The CDR3 extends over 13 amino acids. Germline V lookup: CDR1 SGHTA, CDR2 FQGTGA. The CDR3 loop is CASSHRVGHGYTF. The CDR3 DNA reads as TGTGCCAGCAGCCACAGGGTTGGCCATGGCTACACCTTC.

The V and J genes are TRBV27 and TRBJ2-3; tentative D call: TRBD2 (5 bases). CDR1 is MNHEY and CDR2 is SMNVEV in the germline V gene (reference sequence). V was shortened by 6 bases and J by 4 bases, with 11 bases between the two germline ends. The CDR3 totals 13 residues. CDR3 region: CASSSGGPDTQYF. Here the CDR3 DNA reads TGTGCCAGCAGCTCCGGCGGGCCAGATACGCAGTATTTT.